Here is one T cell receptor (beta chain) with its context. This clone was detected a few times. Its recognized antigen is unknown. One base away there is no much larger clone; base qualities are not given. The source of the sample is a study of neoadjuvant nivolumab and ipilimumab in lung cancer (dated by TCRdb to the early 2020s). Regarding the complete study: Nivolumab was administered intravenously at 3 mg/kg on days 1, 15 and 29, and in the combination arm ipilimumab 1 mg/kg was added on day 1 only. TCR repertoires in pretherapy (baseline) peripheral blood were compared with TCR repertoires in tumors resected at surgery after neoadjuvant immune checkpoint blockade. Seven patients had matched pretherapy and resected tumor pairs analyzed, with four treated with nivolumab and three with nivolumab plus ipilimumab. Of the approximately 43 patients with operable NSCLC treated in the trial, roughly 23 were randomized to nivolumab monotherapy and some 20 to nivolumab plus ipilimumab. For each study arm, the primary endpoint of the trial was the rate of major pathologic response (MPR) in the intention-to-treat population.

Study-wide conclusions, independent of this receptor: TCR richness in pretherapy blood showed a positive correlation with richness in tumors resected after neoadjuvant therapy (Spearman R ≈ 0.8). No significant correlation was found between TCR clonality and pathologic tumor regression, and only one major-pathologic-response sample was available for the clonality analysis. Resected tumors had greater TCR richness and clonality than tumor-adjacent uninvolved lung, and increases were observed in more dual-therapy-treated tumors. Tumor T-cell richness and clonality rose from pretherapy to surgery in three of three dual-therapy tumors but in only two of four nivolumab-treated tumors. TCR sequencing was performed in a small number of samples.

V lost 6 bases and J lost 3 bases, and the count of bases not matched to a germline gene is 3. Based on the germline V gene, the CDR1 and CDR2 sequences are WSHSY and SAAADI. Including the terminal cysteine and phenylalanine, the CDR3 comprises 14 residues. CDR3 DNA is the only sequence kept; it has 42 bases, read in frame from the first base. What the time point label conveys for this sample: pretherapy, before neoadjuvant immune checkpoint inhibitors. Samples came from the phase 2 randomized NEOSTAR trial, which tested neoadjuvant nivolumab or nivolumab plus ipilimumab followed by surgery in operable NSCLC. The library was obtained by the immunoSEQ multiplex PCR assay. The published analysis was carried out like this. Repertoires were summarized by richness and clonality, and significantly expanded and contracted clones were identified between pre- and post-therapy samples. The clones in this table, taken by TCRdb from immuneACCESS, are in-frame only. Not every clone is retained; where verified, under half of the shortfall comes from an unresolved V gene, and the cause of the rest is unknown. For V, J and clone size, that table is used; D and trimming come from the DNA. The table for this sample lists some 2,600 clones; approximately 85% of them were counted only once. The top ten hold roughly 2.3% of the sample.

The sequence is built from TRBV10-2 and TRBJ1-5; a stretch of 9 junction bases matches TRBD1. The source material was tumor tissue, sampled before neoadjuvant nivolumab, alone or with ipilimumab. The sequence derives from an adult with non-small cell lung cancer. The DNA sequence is TGCGCCAGCAGCCGGGACAGGGACAATCAGCCCCAGCATTTT. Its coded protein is CASSRDRDNQPQHF.